Presented here are 6 T cell receptor beta chains from one specimen sequenced in a study of T cells in Graves' hyperthyroidism and ophthalmopathy. Researchers took RNA transcripts and amplified the TCR beta CDR3 regions from them. The primer set for the first-round RT-PCR of the TCR CDR3 was HTBI. In TCRdb, the multiplex PCR reads were re-called with MiXCR into one record per CDR3 protein. The table records about 640,000 distinct CDR3 sequences, less than 25% of them present only once. Source material: blood. These receptor sequences come from a man aged 30 to 45 with Graves' ophthalmopathy.

The chain uses TRBV20-1 and TRBJ1-1; the D gene is possibly TRBD1 (6 bases). V was pared by 0 bases and J by 0 bases, with 23 bases between. Per germline, CDR1 DFQATT and CDR2 SNEGSKA (reference sequence). The CDR3 spans 19 residues. CDR3 DNA: TGCAGTGCTAGAGACACCCTTAGGGGGAGTACACTGATGAACACTGAAGCTTTCTTT. Residues: CSARDTLRGSTLMNTEAFF.

This clonotype was detected many times. This chain connects TRBV11-3 to TRBJ2-7, with 8 bases matching TRBD2. Germline CDR1 and CDR2: SGHNT and YENEEA. The CDR3 loop spans 13 amino acids. Trimming removed 1 base from V and 7 bases from J; junction bases left unmatched: 3. In DNA, the CDR3 is TGTGCCAGCAGCTTAGTTAGCGGGAATGAGCAGTACTTC. It encodes CASSLVSGNEQYF.

Only a few counts were recorded for this clonotype. The chain uses TRBV5-1 and TRBJ2-2; 7 positions agree with TRBD1. Germline V gene lookup returns CDR1 SGHRS and CDR2 YFSETQ. V dropped 0 bases and J dropped 5; count of bases not matched to a gene: 7. The CDR3 is 16 residues long. CDR3 DNA sequence: TGCGCCAGCAGCTTGGAGGGGGCGCCGGGGACCGGGGAGCTGTTTTTT. This gives the protein CASSLEGAPGTGELFF. The entire variable domain, with the rest obtained from reference TRBV5-1 and TRBJ2-2, is as follows: KAGVTQTPRYLIKTRGQQVTLSCSPISGHRSVSWYQQTPGQGLQFLFEYFSETQRNKGNFPGRFSGRQFSNSRSEMNVSTLELGDSALYLCASSLEGAPGTGELFFGEGSRLTVL.

The genes are TRBV27 and TRBJ2-7; maybe TRBD1 (5 bases). The CDR3 covers 13 residues. V was shortened by 4 bases and J by 2 bases, with 9 bases between the two germline ends. Per the germline V gene, CDR1 is MNHEY and CDR2 is SMNVEV (reference sequence). CDR3 region: CASSSTVTYEQYF. The CDR3 DNA follows: TGTGCCAGCAGTTCGACAGTAACCTACGAGCAGTACTTC.

This clonotype was counted only a few times. The J gene is TRBJ2-7, the V gene TRBV6-2 or TRBV6-3, with D possibly matching TRBD1 (5 bases). The germline V gene encodes CDR1 MNHEY and CDR2 SVGEGT. The CDR3 is made up of 15 amino acids. V lost 7 bases and J 0 bases, leaving 16 bases between the germline ends. CDR3 sequence reads: CASTQYTGISYEQYF. CDR3 nucleotide sequence: TGTGCCAGCACCCAGTATACAGGCATCTCCTACGAGCAGTACTTC.

This clonotype has at least ten counts. One junction end does not reproduce the germline sequence, and a read error may be involved. The chain couples TRBV5-1 to TRBJ2-7; D may be TRBD2 (5 bases). Germline V gene data show CDR1 as SGHRS and CDR2 as YFSETQ. This CDR3 spans 14 amino acids. Here the CDR3 reads CASSPLAGSYEQYF. CDR3 sequence (DNA): TGTGCCAGCAGTCCTCTCGCGGGCTCCTACGAGCAGTACTTC.